These T cell receptor beta chains were read from a single sample in a study of T cell changes during pregnancy in multiple sclerosis. Sequenced by immunoSEQ multiplex PCR; TCRdb stores in-frame clones only, minus some. The sample has about 40,000 clones; about 90% are singletons. This specimen was CD4+ T cells from peripheral blood mononuclear cells, taken before pregnancy. The receptors were gathered from a female donor with multiple sclerosis, enrolled in a pregnancy study. Each CDR3 is given with its conserved first and last residue. D genes are given only for firm matches. Size is omitted from some rows. Given values are once, few, many or a class for expanded clones.

j_call clone_size v_call d_call cdr3_aa cdr3_nt
TRBJ1-5 - TRBV28 - CASSLAGVNQPQHF TGTGCCAGCAGTTTGGCGGGGGTGAATCAGCCCCAGCATTTT
TRBJ1-5 - TRBV19 - CASSGDSRGNQPQHF TGTGCCAGTAGTGGAGACTCACGGGGCAATCAGCCCCAGCATTTT
TRBJ2-1 - TRBV5-6 - CASSSRLWTVSNEQFF TGTGCCAGCAGCTCACGCCTTTGGACAGTCTCCAATGAGCAGTTCTTC
TRBJ2-1 - TRBV27 TRBD1 CASSLLRTGASLNEQFF TGTGCCAGCAGTCTTCTACGGACAGGGGCCTCACTTAATGAGCAGTTCTTC
TRBJ2-2 - TRBV7-2 TRBD2 CASREGLALRELFF TGTGCCAGCAGAGAGGGACTAGCTCTCCGGGAGCTGTTTTTT
TRBJ1-1 - TRBV6-1 - CASSRVSTEAFF TGTGCCAGCAGTCGGGTGAGCACTGAAGCTTTCTTT
TRBJ2-7 - TRBV28 - CASRQISYEQYF TGTGCCAGCCGCCAGATATCCTACGAGCAGTACTTC
TRBJ2-2 - TRBV25-1 - CASSEVGHNTGELFF TGTGCCAGCAGTGAAGTGGGACACAACACCGGGGAGCTGTTTTTT
TRBJ2-1 - TRBV28 TRBD1 CASKGTDSYNEQFF TGTGCCAGCAAAGGGACAGACTCCTACAATGAGCAGTTCTTC
TRBJ2-2 - TRBV18 - CASSPNLGGSANTGELFF TGTGCCAGCTCACCAAACCTTGGCGGGTCCGCGAACACCGGGGAGCTGTTTTTT
TRBJ2-2 - TRBV19 TRBD1 CASTTGVNTGELFF TGTGCCAGTACGACAGGGGTGAACACCGGGGAGCTGTTTTTT
TRBJ1-5 - TRBV2 - CASSGGVDSNQPQHF TGTGCCAGCAGTGGTGGAGTGGATAGCAATCAGCCCCAGCATTTT
TRBJ2-1 - TRBV7-9 - CASSPKEAHYNEQFF TGTGCCAGCAGCCCTAAAGAGGCCCACTACAATGAGCAGTTCTTC
TRBJ2-1 once TRBV7-2 TRBD2 CASSLVGGSGNEQFF TGTGCCAGCAGCTTAGTAGGCGGGAGTGGAAATGAGCAGTTCTTC
TRBJ2-7 - TRBV19 TRBD1 CASSIGRDRGHEQYF TGTGCCAGTAGTATAGGACGGGACAGGGGCCACGAGCAGTACTTC
TRBJ2-2 - TRBV28 - CASSPTPGQGASGELFF TGTGCCAGCAGTCCCACTCCGGGACAAGGGGCCTCCGGGGAGCTGTTTTTT
TRBJ2-5 - TRBV15 - CATSRVRGSEETQYF TGTGCCACCAGCAGAGTTAGGGGCAGTGAAGAGACCCAGTACTTC
TRBJ2-7 - TRBV7-9 - CASSSTDTTYEQYF TGTGCCAGCAGCTCAACAGACACAACCTACGAGCAGTACTTC
TRBJ2-4 - TRBV16 TRBD1 CAGQSQYF TGTGCGGGACAGTCTCAGTACTTC
TRBJ1-1 - TRBV5-6 TRBD1 CASSLVDRGERAFF TGTGCCAGCAGCTTGGTTGACAGGGGGGAGAGGGCTTTCTTT
TRBJ2-7 - TRBV19 TRBD1 CASSTIRTGERGYEQYF TGTGCCAGTAGTACGATTCGGACAGGGGAAAGGGGCTACGAGCAGTACTTC
TRBJ1-3 - TRBV6-1 - CASTNSGNTIYF TGTGCCAGCACCAACTCTGGAAACACCATATATTTT
TRBJ1-4 - TRBV15 - CATSRDYGGEKLFF TGTGCCACCAGCAGAGACTACGGGGGGGAAAAACTGTTTTTT
TRBJ2-5 - TRBV11-2 TRBD2 CASSPRGVASGSGTQYF TGTGCCAGCAGCCCCCGCGGAGTCGCTAGCGGGAGTGGGACCCAGTACTTC
TRBJ1-4 - TRBV4-2 - CASSQEGSRADGEKLFF TGTGCCAGCAGCCAAGAAGGAAGCAGGGCCGACGGGGAAAAACTGTTTTTT
TRBJ2-3 - TRBV28 - CASSGLSAGSSTDTQYF TGTGCCAGCAGCGGCTTATCCGCAGGGTCTAGCACAGATACGCAGTATTTT
TRBJ1-4 - TRBV9 TRBD1 CASSPRTGGGEKLFF TGTGCCAGCAGCCCGCGGACAGGGGGAGGTGAAAAACTGTTTTTT
TRBJ2-2 once TRBV6-5 - CASSYFTGLTGELFF TGTGCCAGCAGTTACTTTACAGGGCTCACCGGGGAGCTGTTTTTT
TRBJ1-2 - TRBV28 TRBD1 CASATGLYYGYTF TGTGCCAGTGCGACAGGGTTATACTATGGCTACACCTTC
TRBJ2-5 - TRBV5-6 TRBD1 CASSLGTGQNQETQYF TGTGCCAGCAGCTTGGGTACGGGACAGAACCAAGAGACCCAGTACTTC
TRBJ2-7 - TRBV21-1 - CASSGLVVYEQYF TGTGCCAGTTCAGGACTAGTGGTCTACGAGCAGTACTTC
TRBJ2-7 - TRBV28 TRBD2 CASSLGGRAFEQYF TGTGCCAGCAGTTTGGGCGGGAGGGCCTTCGAGCAGTACTTC
TRBJ1-1 - TRBV2 - CASSEDYARNTEAFF TGTGCCAGCAGTGAGGATTATGCTAGGAACACTGAAGCTTTCTTT
TRBJ2-3 - TRBV5-1 - CASRPDLRLADTQYF TGCGCCAGCCGACCCGACTTGCGGCTAGCAGATACGCAGTATTTT
TRBJ2-6 few TRBV29-1 - CSVEESGSTGANVLTF TGCAGCGTTGAAGAGTCCGGGTCCACTGGGGCCAACGTCCTGACTTTC
TRBJ1-1 - TRBV28 - CASTGGAMNTEAFF TGTGCCAGCACCGGCGGGGCCATGAACACTGAAGCTTTCTTT
TRBJ2-5 few TRBV25-1 TRBD2 CASSLGTSVQETQYF TGTGCCAGCAGTCTCGGGACTAGCGTTCAAGAGACCCAGTACTTC
TRBJ1-1 - TRBV5-4 TRBD1 CASSLQGGTEAFF TGTGCCAGCAGCTTGCAGGGGGGCACTGAAGCTTTCTTT